Following are 21 T cell receptor beta chains from one sample sequenced in a study of patients and donors after allogeneic stem cell transplantation. TCRdb reprocessed the RT-PCR reads with MiXCR, giving one entry per CDR3 protein. The sample yields roughly 960,000 distinct CDR3 sequences, approximately 19% seen once. The sample taken for sequencing was blood, either unsorted or a sorted T cell fraction (not recorded which). Source of these receptors: a human donor who was either an allogeneic HSCT recipient or a stem cell or donor lymphocyte infusion donor (not recorded which). It is not recorded whose cells these are; they may come from a transplant donor.

V gene TRBV3-1 combines with J gene TRBJ2-7, with 10 positions matching TRBD1. V lost 5 bases, J lost 7 bases, and 11 bases stayed unmatched. Germline-derived CDR1 and CDR2 are LGHDT and YNNKEL (reference sequence). The CDR3 loop spans 15 amino acids. This chain's CDR3 is CASSVRQGASSEQYF. The CDR3, as DNA: TGTGCCAGCAGCGTTCGACAGGGGGCGTCGTCTGAGCAGTACTTC.

This CDR3 is CASSLEGTSQETQYF. Here the CDR3 DNA reads TGTGCCAGCAGCTTAGAGGGTACAAGCCAAGAGACCCAGTACTTC. The rearrangement joins TRBV7-3 to TRBJ2-5; weak D call: TRBD2 (5 bases). This CDR3 has 15 residues. The germline V gene has CDR1 SGHTA and CDR2 FQGTGA. V was pared by 2 bases and J by 1 base, with 11 bases between.

The CDR3 protein is CASSVRGYKTQYF. The CDR3 DNA follows: TGTGCCAGCAGCGTCAGGGGGTATAAGACCCAGTACTTC. The chain recombines TRBV9 with TRBJ2-5; TRBD1 matches 7 bases. Germline V gives CDR1 SGDLS, CDR2 YYNGEE. Unmatched junction bases numbered 4, after V lost 2 bases and J lost 6 bases. The CDR3 loop spans 13 amino acids. The entire variable domain, with the rest obtained from reference TRBV9 and TRBJ2-5, is as follows: DSGVTQTPKHLITATGQRVTLRCSPRSGDLSVYWYQQSLDQGLQFLIQYYNGEERAKGNILERFSAQQFPDLHSELNLSSLELGDSALYFCASSVRGYKTQYFGPGTRLLVL.

The chain has TRBV7-9 and TRBJ2-7; the D is unclear. This CDR3 spans 14 amino acids. The germline V gene encodes CDR1 SEHNR and CDR2 FQNEAQ (reference sequence). V lost 5 bases and J 6 bases, leaving 17 bases between the germline ends. The CDR3 sequence is CASSTPGHQSEQYF. CDR3 DNA sequence: TGTGCCAGCAGCACACCGGGCCACCAAAGCGAGCAGTACTTC.

This clonotype was seen a handful of times. The chain employs TRBV7-9 and TRBJ1-1, with D possibly matching TRBD1 (5 bases). This CDR3 has 12 residues. Per the germline V gene, CDR1 is SEHNR and CDR2 is FQNEAQ (reference sequence). Trimming pared 5 bases from V and 11 bases from J, leaving 15 bases between. The chain's CDR3 is CASSRRPEGAFF. The CDR3 nucleotides are TGTGCCAGCAGCCGCCGACCTGAGGGGGCTTTCTTT.

This clonotype appeared a few times. The CDR3 sequence is CSANTASTDTQYF. CDR3 DNA: TGCAGTGCTAACACAGCTAGCACAGATACGCAGTATTTT. The chain recombines TRBV20-1 with TRBJ2-3; D is uncertain. This CDR3 has 13 residues. The V end was cut by 4 bases, the J end by 0 bases, with 8 bases between. Germline loops: CDR1 DFQATT, CDR2 SNEGSKA (reference sequence).

This clonotype was seen a few times. The gene calls are TRBV5-6 and TRBJ2-1; weak D call: TRBD2 (5 bases). V shed 4 bases and J shed 5 bases, with 22 bases lying between them. Germline CDR1 SGHDT, CDR2 YYEEEE. The CDR3 is 17 residues long. The CDR3 DNA follows: TGTGCCAGCAGCCAAACCCCCAAGCGGCCGGCGAACAATGAGCAGTTCTTC. It codes for CASSQTPKRPANNEQFF.

The CDR3: CASSPGQGARGQPQHF. DNA of the CDR3: TGTGCCAGCAGTCCGGGACAGGGGGCGCGGGGACAGCCCCAGCATTTT. The V and J genes are TRBV2 and TRBJ1-5; 12 bases match TRBD1. V was clipped by 5 bases and J by 7 bases; unmatched bases: 9. Germline V gives CDR1 SNHLY, CDR2 FYNNEI. This CDR3 has 16 amino acids.

This clonotype has more than one count but fewer than ten. The chain carries TRBV20-1 and TRBJ2-7; 9 bases line up with TRBD2. The V segment lost 5 bases and the J segment 6 bases; nucleotides outside the gene matches: 5. Germline loops: CDR1 DFQATT, CDR2 SNEGSKA (reference sequence). There are 12 residues in the CDR3. Here the CDR3 DNA reads TGCAGTGCTTTCCTAGCGGGACTCGAGCAGTACTTC. Translating gives CSAFLAGLEQYF.

This clonotype came up many times. The V gene is TRBV5-1, the J gene TRBJ2-1; D is perhaps TRBD2 (6 bases). V lost 4 bases to trimming and J lost 2 bases, with 25 bases between them. The CDR3 runs 19 residues. Germline V CDR1 and CDR2: SGHRS, YFSETQ. The CDR3 nucleotides are TGCGCCAGCAGCGCTATTGAGGAGGGCCGGAGGGAGGCCTACAATGAGCAGTTCTTC. It codes for CASSAIEEGRREAYNEQFF.

This clonotype has a count of ten or more. The J gene is TRBJ1-1, the V gene TRBV12-3 or TRBV12-4; 12 bases are shared with TRBD1. V lost 1 base and J lost 8; bases outside the gene matches: 8. The CDR3 has 16 amino acids. The CDR3 coding sequence is TGTGCCAGCAGTTTAGGGGACAGGGGGCGGAGGAGCGAAGCTTTCTTT. Amino acids: CASSLGDRGRRSEAFF.

This clonotype was counted a few times. The chain couples TRBV5-1 to TRBJ1-1, with D perhaps TRBD1 (6 bases). Trimming removed 6 bases from V and 0 bases from J, with 24 bases in between. This CDR3 comprises 18 residues. Germline assignment: CDR1 SGHRS and CDR2 YFSETQ. CDR3 amino acids: CASKGGETWKGMNTEAFF. CDR3 in DNA: TGCGCCAGCAAAGGGGGGGAAACGTGGAAAGGGATGAACACTGAAGCTTTCTTT.

This clonotype was observed a handful of times. The rearrangement uses TRBV6-1 and TRBJ1-2; possible D gene TRBD1, 6 bases. This CDR3 has 13 residues. Trimming cost V 6 bases and J 4 bases, with 12 bases left between them. From germline, CDR1 is MNHNS and CDR2 SASEGT. In nucleotides, the CDR3 is TGTGCCAGCAGGGGGGGCACCTTCTATGGCTACACCTTC. This sequence encodes CASRGGTFYGYTF.

This clonotype was detected only a few times. The chain recombines TRBV7-9 with TRBJ2-2; D not resolved. Germline V gene lookup returns CDR1 SEHNR and CDR2 FQNEAQ (reference sequence). The CDR3 runs to 14 residues. The V end lost 4 bases, the J end lost 4 bases, and 10 bases lay between the germline ends. CDR3 coding DNA: TGTGCCAGCAGCTCCGGGTGGGGCACCGGGGAGCTGTTTTTT. Translating gives CASSSGWGTGELFF.

This sequence joins TRBV6-6 and TRBJ1-1, with D maybe TRBD1 (6 bases). Germline CDR1 reads MNHNY; CDR2 reads SVGAGI (reference sequence). Trimming stripped 4 bases from V and 6 bases from J, with 12 bases between. There are 13 residues in the CDR3. The CDR3 bases are TGTGCCAGCAGTTCCGGGGGCGACGCTGAAGCTTTCTTT. This encodes CASSSGGDAEAFF.

This chain links TRBV7-2 with TRBJ1-1; D call uncertain. V gave up 2 bases and J gave up 7 bases, with 14 bases separating them. CDR1 is SGHTA and CDR2 is FQGNSA in the germline V gene. The CDR3 length is 14 residues. In nucleotides, the CDR3 is TGTGCCAGCAGCTTAAACGGAGCGTTTAGTGAAGCTTTCTTT. This encodes CASSLNGAFSEAFF.

This clonotype was detected only a few times. The chain combines TRBV29-1 with TRBJ2-3, with D tentatively TRBD2 (6 bases). CDR3 size: 12 residues. V shed 3 bases and J shed 4 bases, with 8 bases lying between them. Germline assignment: CDR1 SQVTM and CDR2 ANQGSEA. CDR3: CSVDGGADTQYF. CDR3 coding DNA: TGCAGCGTTGATGGAGGGGCAGATACGCAGTATTTT.

The sample holds many counts of this clonotype. The V and J genes are TRBV10-3 and TRBJ2-1; 15 nucleotides match TRBD2. The V segment lost 4 bases and the J segment 7 bases; nucleotides outside the gene matches: 14. The CDR3 consists of 19 residues. The germline V gene encodes CDR1 ENHRY and CDR2 SYGVKD. The CDR3 protein is CAISAGGLAGGPTWNEQFF. DNA for the CDR3: TGTGCCATCAGTGCGGGGGGACTAGCGGGAGGCCCGACGTGGAATGAGCAGTTCTTC.

The V gene is TRBV24-1, the J gene TRBJ2-2; 11 nucleotides match TRBD1. The germline V gene encodes CDR1 KGHDR and CDR2 SFDVKD. This CDR3 region has 16 residues. Losses at the gene ends were 4 bases for V and 5 bases for J; bases not matched to a gene: 5. CDR3 sequence reads: CATSDRTGGRTGELFF. Here the CDR3 DNA reads TGTGCCACCAGTGACCGGACAGGGGGCCGAACCGGGGAGCTGTTTTTT.

The V call is TRBV20-1, the J call TRBJ2-3, with D unresolved. Trimming cost V 5 bases and J 3 bases, with 3 bases left between them. The CDR3 has 10 amino acids. Germline V CDR1 and CDR2: DFQATT, SNEGSKA (reference sequence). Here the CDR3 DNA reads TGCAGTGCTCAGACAGATACGCAGTATTTT. Translated, it gives CSAQTDTQYF.

This clonotype was seen a few times. This rearrangement joins TRBV4-1 to TRBJ2-2; D uncertain. The CDR3 has 15 amino acids. Germline V gene sequence: CDR1 MGHRA, CDR2 YSYEKL. V lost 0 bases and J lost 8, with 13 bases in between. The CDR3 here is CASSQEAAPVGELFF. The CDR3, as DNA: TGCGCCAGCAGCCAAGAGGCAGCGCCGGTGGGGGAGCTGTTTTTT.